The sequence of this TCR beta chain was determined in a study of T-cell memory formation after mild COVID-19. For the study at large: TCR clusters were mostly donor specific.

TCRdb re-analysed the 5' RACE reads in MiXCR, keeping a single row per CDR3 protein. Of about 130,000 distinct CDR3 sequences in the sample, more than 15% were seen once. The CDR3 is 14 amino acids. V was pared by 8 bases and J by 2 bases, with 8 bases of the junction left unmatched. Germline values: CDR1 LGHDT, CDR2 YNNKEL (reference sequence). The sequence derives from a man aged 18 to 35 who had mild COVID-19 (a few samples of this study predate the infection). Cell type and time point are not known. The sequencing input was PBMCs or a T cell subset sorted from them (not recorded which). The chain employs TRBV3-1 and TRBJ2-5; 7 bases line up with TRBD2. CDR3 residues: CASGRGRGQETQYF. Written as DNA, the CDR3 is TGTGCCAGCGGGAGGGGCCGAGGTCAAGAGACCCAGTACTTC.